This T cell receptor beta chain stems from a study of regulatory T cells in long-lasting Graves disease. Researchers made TCR beta libraries by using iRepertoire HTBI primers and running Arm-PCR on CDR3 regions. MiXCR was run by TCRdb on the multiplex PCR reads, yielding one entry per CDR3 protein. The sample lists about 500,000 distinct CDR3 sequences, about 12% occurring once. Time point denoted: newly diagnosed GD, antithyroid drugs for less than 3 months. Scientists built the TCR library using RNA that was extracted from PBMCs. As to this clonotype: One end of the junction does not line up with germline, which may come from a read error.

The CDR3 spans 14 residues. Germline assignment: CDR1 SGHRS and CDR2 YFSETQ. This sample also belongs to another study, concerning T cells in Graves' hyperthyroidism and ophthalmopathy. That publication notes: Stable hyperthyroidism was told apart from ophthalmopathy by a model built on 13 V-J features.

Sequenced material: peripheral blood mononuclear cells (PBMCs), taken at new diagnosis, from a patient treated with antithyroid drugs. V usage is TRBV5-1 and J usage is TRBJ2-3; tentatively, D is TRBD2 (6 bases). This TCR was sampled from a woman aged 25 to 45 with Graves disease. The CDR3 is CASSRVGGTDTHYF. The CDR3 DNA is TGCGCCAGCAGCCGCGTGGGAGGCACAGATACGCACTATTTT.